This TCR beta chain was identified during a study of cytomegalovirus exposure and HLA in healthy donors. Study information: Some 180 million T cells yielded fewer than 120 million unique TCR beta sequences in earlier analysis.

With regard to this clone: Its antigen remains unknown.

The CDR3 is made up of 18 amino acids. Notes on the study in general: It was taken for granted in presence/absence analyses that sequencing depth across donors was roughly uniform. V segments that were indistinguishable, TRBV6-2 and TRBV6-3 among them, were omitted from analysis.

The PCR had 60 Vbeta and 13 Jbeta primers. Assay used: immunoSEQ multiplex PCR; TCRdb lists only in-frame clones, some missing. The data contain approximately 160,000 clones, around three quarters of them singletons. Specimen: PBMCs. The receptor was isolated from a woman between 40 and 50 years old in good health and CMV-seronegative. The rearrangement uses TRBV21-1 and TRBJ1-2. TRBV21-1 is a pseudogene locus. The CDR3 DNA follows: TGTGCCAGCAGCGCGAAGGGGGGGTTTCCAGGCAGGGGAGGTGGCTACACCTTC. This gives the protein CASSAKGGFPGRGGGYTF.